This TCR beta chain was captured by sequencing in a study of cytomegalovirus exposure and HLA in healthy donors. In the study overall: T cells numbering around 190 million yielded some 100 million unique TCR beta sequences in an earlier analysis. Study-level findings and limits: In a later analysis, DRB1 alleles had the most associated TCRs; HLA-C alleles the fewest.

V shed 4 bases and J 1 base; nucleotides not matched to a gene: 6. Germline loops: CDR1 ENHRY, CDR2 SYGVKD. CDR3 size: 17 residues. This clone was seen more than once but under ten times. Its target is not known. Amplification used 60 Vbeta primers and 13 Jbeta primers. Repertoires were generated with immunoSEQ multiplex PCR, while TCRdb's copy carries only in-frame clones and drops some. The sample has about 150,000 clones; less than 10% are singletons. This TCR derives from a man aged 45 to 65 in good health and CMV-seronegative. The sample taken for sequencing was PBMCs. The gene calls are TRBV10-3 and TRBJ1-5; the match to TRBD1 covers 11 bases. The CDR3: CAISGGQGAASNQPQHF. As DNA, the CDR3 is TGTGCCATCAGTGGAGGACAGGGGGCGGCAAGCAATCAGCCCCAGCATTTT.